This TCR beta chain was recovered during a study of blood T cells in healthy people across ages. General observations from the study: Correlation between TCR beta diversity and naive T cell percentage was strong.

With regard to this clonotype: What it binds is not known.

The second PCR ran 7 to 11 cycles with a sample-barcoded 5' primer and J-beta primers. The authors tagged each cDNA molecule using a template-switch adaptor with 12 random nucleotides. TCRdb re-called the 5' RACE reads with MiXCR, one entry per CDR3 protein. The data hold a few hundred thousand distinct CDR3 sequences, with 27% observed a single time. CDR1 and CDR2 from the germline V gene are DFQATT and SNEGSKA (reference sequence). This CDR3 comprises 13 residues. V was clipped by 6 bases and J by 2 bases; unmatched bases: 3. The receptor was derived from a woman in her seventies in good health. The material sequenced was blood. The chain combines TRBV20-1 with TRBJ2-3; 9 bases line up with TRBD2. The CDR3 reads CSAPSGATDTQYF. In DNA, the CDR3 is TGCAGTGCCCCTAGCGGGGCCACAGATACGCAGTATTTT.